This entry is about one T cell receptor beta chain. This specimen belongs to a study of cytomegalovirus exposure and HLA in healthy donors. The PCR made use of 60 Vbeta and 13 Jbeta primers. Clones were read by immunoSEQ multiplex PCR, and TCRdb kept only the in-frame ones, dropping some. The repertoire holds fewer than 200,000 clones, with approximately 71% as singletons. The CDR3 loop spans 13 amino acids. Germline CDR1 SGHVS, CDR2 FQNEAQ. V was trimmed by 6 bases and J by 2 bases, leaving 9 bases between them. The rearrangement links TRBV7-8 to TRBJ2-3; tentative D call: TRBD1 (6 bases). Sequenced: PBMCs. The sequence came from a woman younger than 35 in good health and CMV-seropositive. CDR3 residues: CASRDRDTDTQYF. CDR3 DNA: TGTGCCAGCAGGGACAGAGACACAGATACGCAGTATTTT.